This note documents a single TCR beta chain sequence. This specimen comes from a study of T cell changes during pregnancy in multiple sclerosis. The CDR3 contains 15 residues. TCRdb's table, derived via immunoSEQ multiplex PCR, lists solely in-frame clones and lacks some. In the table there are fewer than 55,000 clones, approximately 90% of which are singletons. V usage is TRBV7-5 and J usage is TRBJ2-1; the table's D call, TRBD2, was not checked against the DNA. TRBV7-5 is a documented pseudogene. Sequences were derived from CD8+ T cells from peripheral blood mononuclear cells, sampled after pregnancy. The receptor comes from a female donor in good health, enrolled as a control in a pregnancy study. CDR3 DNA: TGTGCCAGAACCCCCTTTACTAGCTCCTACAATGAGCAGTTCTTC. It encodes CARTPFTSSYNEQFF.